The 2 T cell receptor beta chains listed next were all sequenced from one sample in a study of blood T cell repertoires in COVID-19. Produced via immunoSEQ multiplex PCR; TCRdb's table is partial and in-frame only. Of approximately 190,000 clones in the sample, around nine tenths were seen once. Sequenced: peripheral blood. Every receptor here comes from a middle-aged man with active or convalescent COVID-19.

The V and J genes are TRBV10-3 and TRBJ1-4; D possibly corresponds to TRBD1 (5 bases). Per the germline V gene, CDR1 is ENHRY and CDR2 is SYGVKD. The CDR3 has 14 amino acids. V was clipped by 7 bases and J by 8 bases, with 17 bases between them. CDR3 protein: CAITGDPGREKLFF. The CDR3 nucleotides are TGTGCCATCACCGGGGACCCGGGGAGGGAAAAACTGTTTTTT.

The genes are TRBV21-1 and TRBJ1-5; the D segment call TRBD1 is taken from the table without a DNA check. TRBV21-1 is described as a pseudogene. The CDR3 spans 12 residues. The CDR3: CASSTENQPQHF. The CDR3 region has the DNA TGTGCCAGCAGCACAGAAAATCAGCCCCAGCATTTT.